Included here is one T cell receptor (beta chain) sequence, with context. The data were taken from a study of CD8+ T cells in alopecia areata. After removal of 2 bases from V and 5 bases from J, the junction contained 7 bases not matched to a gene. Germline CDR1 and CDR2: MNHEY and SMNVEV (reference sequence). The CDR3 covers 15 residues. Treatment indicated: oral pan-JAK inhibitor, 5-10 mg twice daily. In each case, RNA was isolated and then reverse transcribed into cDNA as the sequencing template. The protocol was immunoSEQ multiplex PCR, while the TCRdb copy is restricted to in-frame clones and leaves out a portion. This table holds about 90,000 clones, about 40% found once.

The material sequenced was CD8+ T cells sorted from blood, taken at week 24, from a patient treated with tofacitinib. This chain joins TRBV27 and TRBJ2-5; 8 bases line up with TRBD1. This TCR was sampled from a human donor with alopecia areata. Here the CDR3 reads CASSLVRGPRETQYF. As DNA, the CDR3 is TGTGCCAGCAGTTTAGTCAGGGGGCCACGGGAGACCCAGTACTTC.